This record looks at one T cell receptor beta chain sequence and its context. The germline CDR1 and CDR2 sequences are SEHNR and FQNEAQ (reference sequence). The CDR3 is 15 residues long. V lost 5 bases and J lost 5; bases outside the gene matches: 10. This sample is part of a study of blood T cells in healthy people across ages. The authors ran a second PCR of roughly 7 to 11 cycles using a sample-barcoded 5' primer and a J-beta primer mix. TCRdb reprocessed the 5' RACE reads via MiXCR and lists one record per CDR3 protein. The table shows around 650,000 distinct CDR3 sequences, with 32% occurring only once.

The specimen was blood. The chain links TRBV7-9 to TRBJ2-3; 7 bases are shared with TRBD2. The TCR sequence derives from a woman at least 80 years old in good health. CDR3 in amino acids: CASSLDAGVRDTQYF. As DNA, the CDR3 is TGTGCCAGCAGCCTCGACGCGGGGGTGAGAGATACGCAGTATTTT.